The next 21 T cell receptor beta chains were all read from a single sample in a study of blood T cell repertoires in COVID-19. The method was immunoSEQ multiplex PCR; TCRdb's version includes in-frame clones alone and lacks a portion of them. The sample holds 150,000 to 170,000 clones, about 88% seen once. The specimen was peripheral blood. Source of these receptors: a woman aged 55-69 years with COVID-19, enrolled during active disease.

The rearrangement links TRBV19 to TRBJ1-5; 8 nucleotides line up with TRBD1. With V trimmed by 2 bases and J by 6 bases, 6 bases remained unmatched. The CDR3 length is 15 residues. The V gene's germline CDR1 is LNHDA and CDR2 SQIVND (reference sequence). The CDR3 region is CASSIPGGASQPQHF. In DNA, the CDR3 is TGTGCCAGTAGTATACCAGGGGGCGCAAGTCAGCCCCAGCATTTT. The entire variable domain, with the rest obtained from reference TRBV19 and TRBJ1-5, is as follows: DGGITQSPKYLFRKEGQNVTLSCEQNLNHDAMYWYRQDPGQGLRLIYYSQIVNDFQKGDIAEGYSVSREKKESFPLTVTSAQKNPTAFYLCASSIPGGASQPQHFGDGTRLSIL.

The chain uses TRBV4-2 and TRBJ1-1; TRBD1 matches 9 bases. V trimming: 2 bases; J trimming: 0 bases; junction bases outside the gene matches: 7. The germline CDR1 and CDR2 sequences are LGHNA and YNFKEQ. The CDR3 is made up of 17 amino acids. The CDR3 region has the DNA TGTGCCAGCAGCCAACAAGACAGGGGGGGTATGAACACTGAAGCTTTCTTT. It translates to CASSQQDRGGMNTEAFF.

CDR3 region: CAWSTTGGTEAFF. The CDR3 bases are TGTGCCTGGAGCACGACAGGGGGCACTGAAGCTTTCTTT. This sequence joins TRBV30 and TRBJ1-1; TRBD1 agrees at 9 bases. With V trimmed by 3 bases and J by 4 bases, 3 bases remained unmatched. The CDR3 totals 13 residues. Germline V gene data show CDR1 as GTSNPN and CDR2 as SVGIG (reference sequence).

V and J are TRBV11-3 and TRBJ1-2, with a possible D match to TRBD1 (6 bases). The CDR3 covers 15 residues. Germline loops: CDR1 SGHNT, CDR2 YENEEA. Trimming pared 5 bases from V and 4 bases from J, leaving 17 bases between. The CDR3 region is CASSPTGISSYGYTF. CDR3 in DNA: TGTGCCAGCAGCCCCACAGGGATAAGTAGCTATGGCTACACCTTC. The whole variable domain, filled in from reference TRBV11-3 and TRBJ1-2, reads EAGVVQSPRYKIIEKKQPVAFWCNPISGHNTLYWYLQNLGQGPELLIRYENEEAVDDSQLPKDRFSAERLKGVDSTLKIQPAELGDSAVYLCASSPTGISSYGYTFGSGTRLTVV.

This sequence joins TRBV2 and TRBJ2-5, with D maybe TRBD2 (6 bases). The ends were cut back, 6 bases at V and 4 bases at J, with 18 bases in the middle. The CDR3 is made up of 15 amino acids. Germline V gene lookup returns CDR1 SNHLY and CDR2 FYNNEI. The CDR3, as DNA: TGTGCCAGCAGCGGAGGGATAGGGGTAGGAGAGACCCAGTACTTC. It yields the protein CASSGGIGVGETQYF.

J is TRBJ2-1 and V is TRBV5-1; 11 bases agree with TRBD2. The CDR3 covers 15 residues. Germline V gives CDR1 SGHRS, CDR2 YFSETQ. The J segment lost 7 bases and the V segment lost 0 bases, leaving 3 bases of the junction unmatched. The CDR3 is CASSLGLAGINEQFF. The CDR3 region has the DNA TGCGCCAGCAGCTTGGGACTAGCGGGGATAAATGAGCAGTTCTTC.

This clone was found once. The V gene is TRBV18, the J gene TRBJ1-5; no reliable D call. Germline V CDR1 and CDR2: KGHSH, LQKENI. V was pared by 8 bases and J by 2 bases, with 7 bases between. The CDR3 has 12 amino acids. DNA for the CDR3: TGTGCCAGCCACGCGGGCAATCAGCCCCAGCATTTT. It yields the protein CASHAGNQPQHF.

The rearrangement joins TRBV29-1 to TRBJ2-2; 13 positions match TRBD2. The CDR3 runs to 15 residues. Trimming removed 4 bases from V and 5 bases from J; junction bases left unmatched: 4. The germline V gene encodes CDR1 SQVTM and CDR2 ANQGSEA. The CDR3: CSVAGLAGDTGELFF. The CDR3 coding sequence is TGCAGCGTTGCCGGACTAGCGGGGGATACCGGGGAGCTGTTTTTT.

The CDR3 is CASSLARAVMNTEAFF. The CDR3 DNA reads TGCGCCAGCAGCTTGGCCCGCGCGGTTATGAACACTGAAGCTTTCTTT. The rearrangement links TRBV5-1 to TRBJ1-1; unclear D gene. The CDR3 has 16 residues. The germline gives CDR1 SGHRS, CDR2 YFSETQ. Trimming stripped 0 bases from V and 0 bases from J, with 12 bases between.

This chain connects TRBV10-3 to TRBJ1-4, with D perhaps TRBD1 (5 bases). Trimming took 4 bases from V and 5 from J, leaving 17 bases between them. Germline lookup yields CDR1 ENHRY and CDR2 SYGVKD. The length of the CDR3 is 16 residues. The CDR3 nucleotides read TGTGCCATCAGTGGGGCTCCGGCGGGGGGGAATGAAAAACTGTTTTTT. Translation: CAISGAPAGGNEKLFF.

The V and J genes are TRBV3-1 (or the pseudogene TRBV3-2) and TRBJ1-3; 9 nucleotides match TRBD1. Germline V CDR1 and CDR2: LGHDT, YNNKEL (reference sequence). V dropped 6 bases and J dropped 2; count of bases not matched to a gene: 5. CDR3 size: 15 residues. CDR3 protein: CASRQQGAPGNTIYF. CDR3 coding DNA: TGTGCCAGCAGGCAACAGGGGGCGCCTGGAAACACCATATATTTT.

The gene calls are TRBV6-5 and TRBJ1-5; 7 bases are shared with TRBD1. The CDR3 totals 13 residues. The V and J ends lost 6 bases and 6 bases, in that order; junction bases with no gene match: 5. Germline-derived CDR1 and CDR2 are MNHEY and SVGAGI. The DNA of the CDR3 is TGTGCCAGCAGGACGGACAGGACTCAGCCCCAGCATTTT. It yields the protein CASRTDRTQPQHF.

The chain recombines TRBV19 with TRBJ1-5, with a possible D match to TRBD1 (5 bases). Looked up from germline, CDR1 is LNHDA and CDR2 is SQIVND (reference sequence). The ends were cut back, 4 bases at V and 5 bases at J, with 15 bases in the middle. The CDR3 spans 15 residues. CDR3 sequence (DNA): TGTGCCAGTAGTACGGGGGTAGGTCTGGATCAGCCCCAGCATTTT. Translation: CASSTGVGLDQPQHF.

Only one count was recorded for this clone. The CDR3 sequence: CASRDPSGTGTKTYEQYF. The CDR3 nucleotides are TGTGCCAGCAGAGATCCCTCCGGGACAGGGACTAAGACCTACGAGCAGTACTTC. The chain carries TRBV27 and TRBJ2-7; 9 bases match TRBD1. CDR3 length equals 18 residues. Per germline, CDR1 MNHEY and CDR2 SMNVEV (reference sequence). The V segment lost 6 bases and the J segment 2 bases; nucleotides outside the gene matches: 17.

The chain combines TRBV7-9 with TRBJ2-1, with 15 bases fitting TRBD2. The germline gives CDR1 SEHNR, CDR2 FQNEAQ (reference sequence). The CDR3 covers 19 residues. V lost 1 base and J lost 7; bases outside the gene matches: 11. DNA for the CDR3: TGTGCCAGCAGCTTAGGACGCCGGACTAGCGGGAGGGTTAAAAATGAGCAGTTCTTC. Translating it yields CASSLGRRTSGRVKNEQFF.

The V call is TRBV10-3, the J call TRBJ2-3; maybe TRBD2 (6 bases). This CDR3 comprises 16 residues. Germline loops: CDR1 ENHRY, CDR2 SYGVKD. Trimming removed 3 bases at V and 0 bases at J, with 13 bases between. In nucleotides, the CDR3 is TGTGCCATCAGTGACCCAGCGGGTTCTAGCACAGATACGCAGTATTTT. This gives the protein CAISDPAGSSTDTQYF.

J is TRBJ1-1 and V is TRBV7-9, with D possibly TRBD1 on 5 matching bases. Per germline, CDR1 SEHNR and CDR2 FQNEAQ (reference sequence). This CDR3 has 15 residues. V was trimmed by 2 bases and J by 3 bases, leaving 13 bases between them. The CDR3 loop is CASSLRLTDHTEAFF. The CDR3, as DNA: TGTGCCAGCAGCTTAAGACTGACAGATCACACTGAAGCTTTCTTT. The variable domain in full, with the rest retrieved from reference TRBV7-9 and TRBJ1-1, is DTGVSQNPRHKITKRGQNVTFRCDPISEHNRLYWYRQTLGQGPEFLTYFQNEAQLEKSRLLSDRFSAERPKGSFSTLEIQRTEQGDSAMYLCASSLRLTDHTEAFFGQGTRLTVV.

The rearrangement uses TRBV27 and TRBJ1-1; 8 bases are a match to TRBD1. The CDR3 consists of 14 residues. V shed 7 bases, J shed 7 bases, and the junction held 11 bases outside the gene matches. From germline, CDR1 is MNHEY and CDR2 SMNVEV (reference sequence). The CDR3: CASTPTGDDSEAFF. The DNA for the CDR3 is TGTGCCAGCACCCCGACAGGGGACGATAGTGAAGCTTTCTTT.

V usage is TRBV19 and J usage is TRBJ1-2; 8 bases are shared with TRBD1. CDR3 length equals 13 residues. Per germline, CDR1 LNHDA and CDR2 SQIVND (reference sequence). With V trimmed by 10 bases and J by 7 bases, 11 bases remained unmatched. The CDR3 reads CATSKQGAFGYTF. CDR3 bases: TGTGCCACCTCAAAGCAGGGGGCGTTTGGCTACACCTTC.

The chain employs TRBV14 and TRBJ1-3; D call uncertain. Germline V gives CDR1 SGHDN, CDR2 FVKESK. V was pared by 1 base and J by 3 bases, with 10 bases between. The CDR3 has 15 amino acids. The CDR3 bases are TGTGCCAGCAGCCAAGTCAGAGGTCATGGAAACACCATATATTTT. This codes for CASSQVRGHGNTIYF.

This chain uses TRBV25-1 with TRBJ1-1; D may be TRBD1 (5 bases). Germline V CDR1 and CDR2: MGHDK, SYGVNS. This CDR3 contains 15 residues. With 7 bases removed from V and 3 bases from J, the gap between germline ends came to 18 bases. CDR3 nucleotide sequence: TGTGCCAGCACCAGTGGTAAGGGAGGGGACACTGAAGCTTTCTTT. It codes for CASTSGKGGDTEAFF.